Following are 18 T cell receptor beta chains from one sample sequenced in a study of cytomegalovirus exposure and HLA in healthy donors (TCRdb year 2017). The library was made by the immunoSEQ multiplex PCR assay. The multiplex PCR relied on a mix of 60 forward primers for TCR Vbeta segments and 13 reverse primers for TCR Jbeta segments. As stored in TCRdb, this immuneACCESS dataset retains in-frame rearrangements with V and J assigned. A fraction of the clones does not appear; measured against another copy, unresolved V genes explain less than half of the discrepancy, and the remainder lacks a known reason. The sample table records approximately 150,000 clones; approximately 74% of these occur just once. Clones ranked in the top ten supply 2.8% of the sample. The material sequenced was PBMCs. The source is a woman in her thirties in good health and CMV-seronegative.

A remark on this clone: An end of the junction does not agree with germline; a read error may underlie this. The same CDR3 arises from other DNA sequences in this sample as well. The rearrangement uses TRBV6-4 and TRBJ1-1, with D possibly being TRBD1 (6 bases). The CDR3 spans 14 residues. Germline-derived CDR1 and CDR2 are MRHNA and SNTAGT. The DNA for the CDR3 is TGTGCCAGTAGTGAAGATGCGGACAGCAGCCAAGCTTTCTTT. Translating it yields CASSEDADSSQAFF.

The V and J genes are TRBV30 and TRBJ2-7, with D perhaps matching TRBD1 (5 bases). Germline assignment: CDR1 GTSNPN and CDR2 SVGIG (reference sequence). There are 13 residues in the CDR3. Trimming pared 0 bases from V and 2 bases from J, leaving 8 bases between. CDR3 DNA sequence: TGTGCCTGGAGTGTAGGACAAACCTACGAGCAGTACTTC. This translates into CAWSVGQTYEQYF.

This chain uses TRBV5-8 with TRBJ2-1; 8 nucleotides agree with TRBD2. The CDR3 totals 18 residues. V lost 0 bases and J lost 0; bases outside the gene matches: 8. CDR1 and CDR2 (germline): SGHTS, YDEGEE. CDR3 nucleotides: TGTGCCAGCAGCTTGGGGGGTAGCGGGGCTAGCTCCTACAATGAGCAGTTCTTC. This gives the protein CASSLGGSGASSYNEQFF.

V is TRBV28 and J is TRBJ2-7; D is perhaps TRBD2 (6 bases). CDR1 is MDHEN, CDR2 SYDVKM, per germline. V gave up 5 bases and J gave up 5 bases, with 16 bases separating them. This CDR3 comprises 14 residues. The CDR3 DNA is TGTGCCAGCAGTCCTCGACGACTAGTCCACGAGCAGTACTTC. It encodes CASSPRRLVHEQYF.

A single count supports this clone. This chain connects TRBV27 to TRBJ1-4; TRBD1 agrees at 7 bases. The CDR3 sequence is 12 residues long. Germline values: CDR1 MNHEY, CDR2 SMNVEV (reference sequence). Germline trimming cut 6 bases from V and 5 bases from J; bases unmatched to any gene: 0. This chain's CDR3 is CASRQGNEKLFF. For the CDR3, the DNA is TGTGCCAGCAGACAGGGGAATGAAAAACTGTTTTTT.

The chain uses TRBV7-9 and TRBJ2-3; TRBD2 is a possible D gene (6 bases). The CDR3 contains 17 residues. The V end was cut by 6 bases, the J end by 1 base, with 20 bases between. CDR1 is SEHNR, CDR2 FQNEAQ, per germline (reference sequence). This CDR3 reads CASRSRRGWGGTDTQYF. DNA of the CDR3: TGTGCCAGCAGGTCTAGGCGGGGCTGGGGGGGCACAGATACGCAGTATTTT.

This clone was found a few times. The chain carries TRBV27 and TRBJ2-3; 7 nucleotides align to TRBD2. V lost 5 bases and J lost 0; bases outside the gene matches: 2. This CDR3 has 14 residues. Germline assignment: CDR1 MNHEY and CDR2 SMNVEV (reference sequence). CDR3 in amino acids: CASSLAASTDTQYF. In nucleotides, the CDR3 is TGTGCCAGCAGTCTAGCGGCTAGCACAGATACGCAGTATTTT.

Concerning this clone: Other DNA variants within this sample encode the same CDR3. The genes are TRBV7-9 and TRBJ1-1; no reliable D call. V was cut by 1 base and J by 6 bases, with 6 bases left in between. The CDR3 covers 12 residues. Per germline, CDR1 SEHNR and CDR2 FQNEAQ (reference sequence). For the CDR3, the DNA is TGTGCCAGCAGCTTAGGAGGCGCTGAAGCTTTCTTT. Amino acid sequence: CASSLGGAEAFF.

This chain connects TRBV27 to TRBJ2-5; 9 positions match TRBD1. This CDR3 has 12 residues. Germline V lookup: CDR1 MNHEY, CDR2 SMNVEV (reference sequence). With 8 bases clipped from V and 5 bases from J, the junction kept 3 bases outside the gene matches. The CDR3: CASCGQGETQYF. The CDR3 region has the DNA TGTGCCAGCTGCGGACAGGGGGAGACCCAGTACTTC.

This rearrangement joins TRBV13 to TRBJ2-6; possibly TRBD1 for D (5 bases). Germline loops: CDR1 PRHDT, CDR2 FYEKMQ (reference sequence). V was trimmed by 5 bases and J by 1 base, leaving 9 bases between them. The CDR3 is 15 residues long. CDR3 nucleotides: TGTGCCAGCAGCCTCAGGGATTCTGGGGCCAACGTCCTGACTTTC. Encoded protein: CASSLRDSGANVLTF.

CDR3 residues: CASSQTGLGSPLHF. CDR3 in DNA: TGTGCCAGCAGCCAGACAGGGCTCGGGTCACCCCTCCACTTT. The chain joins TRBV7-3 to TRBJ1-6; 7 bases agree with TRBD1. V lost 5 bases and J lost 10; bases outside the gene matches: 8. The CDR3 consists of 14 residues. In germline, CDR1 is SGHTA, CDR2 FQGTGA.

This clone was observed a few times. The rearrangement links TRBV5-4 to TRBJ2-7; 9 nucleotides align to TRBD2. Germline V gene data show CDR1 as SGHNT and CDR2 as YYREEE (reference sequence). J lost 3 bases, V lost 0 bases, and 10 bases had no gene match. The CDR3 is made up of 17 amino acids. The CDR3 nucleotides are TGTGCCAGCAGCTTGGGAGTAGCGGGGGCCCAACACTACGAGCAGTACTTC. Its protein product is CASSLGVAGAQHYEQYF.

This clone occurred once. V usage is TRBV27 and J usage is TRBJ1-1; 10 bases fit TRBD1. The CDR3 contains 16 residues. V shed 3 bases, J shed 6 bases, and the junction held 10 bases outside the gene matches. The V gene's germline CDR1 is MNHEY and CDR2 SMNVEV (reference sequence). The CDR3 DNA sequence: TGTGCCAGCAGTTTCCAAGGGACAGGGGAGTTGGCTGAAGCTTTCTTT. As protein: CASSFQGTGELAEAFF.

The rearrangement uses TRBV19 and TRBJ2-5, with D possibly TRBD1 on 6 matching bases. The CDR3 consists of 14 residues. With 3 bases removed from V and 4 bases from J, the gap between germline ends came to 12 bases. The germline gives CDR1 LNHDA, CDR2 SQIVND (reference sequence). CDR3 DNA: TGTGCCAGTAGTATCACAGGGTTCGGAGAGACCCAGTACTTC. It specifies CASSITGFGETQYF.

The chain couples TRBV5-6 to TRBJ1-5; D uncertain. CDR3 length: 12 residues. Trimming cost V 2 bases and J 5 bases, with 5 bases left between them. Germline CDR1 is SGHDT and CDR2 is YYEEEE. CDR3 sequence: CASSLGDQPQHF. In DNA form, the CDR3 reads TGTGCCAGCAGCTTAGGAGATCAGCCCCAGCATTTT.

The rearrangement links TRBV7-2 to TRBJ1-1; tentative D call: TRBD1 (6 bases). Trimming stripped 1 base from V and 3 bases from J, with 12 bases between. Germline V gives CDR1 SGHTA, CDR2 FQGNSA. The CDR3 length is 15 residues. The CDR3 region is CASSLVIQGHTEAFF. The DNA of the CDR3 is TGTGCCAGCAGCTTAGTAATACAGGGCCACACTGAAGCTTTCTTT.

This clone is a singleton in its sample. The CDR3 DNA is TGTGCCACCAGCAGAGATTATAGAGAAAAACTGTTTTTT. Amino acid sequence: CATSRDYREKLFF. This rearrangement joins TRBV15 to TRBJ1-4; unclear D gene. The CDR3 consists of 13 residues. Germline loops: CDR1 LNHNV, CDR2 YYDKDF (reference sequence). V shed 0 bases and J shed 8 bases, with 7 bases lying between them.

The chain couples TRBV6-5 to TRBJ2-5; 10 bases line up with TRBD1. The CDR3 loop spans 15 amino acids. Germline CDR1 reads MNHEY; CDR2 reads SVGAGI. With 2 bases clipped from V and 7 bases from J, the junction kept 7 bases outside the gene matches. CDR3 region: CASSYGTGAGGTQYF. As DNA, the CDR3 is TGTGCCAGCAGTTACGGGACAGGGGCCGGTGGGACCCAGTACTTC.